These 20 T cell receptor beta chains came from one sample sequenced in a study of spatial heterogeneity in lung cancer. One entry per CDR3 protein, called by TCRdb with MiXCR from the 5' RACE reads. Here the sample spans around 20,000 distinct CDR3 sequences, 8.5% to 10% being singletons. Antigen specificity for these receptors is unknown. Findings and limits, study-wide: For expanded intratumoral alpha and beta TCRs, counts tracked tumor mutation counts.

Time point reported: sample taken at primary tumor resection. The sequencing used lung tumor tissue, collected at surgery. Source of these receptors: a female donor with early-stage non-small cell lung cancer.

Remarks on this clonotype: The library was built for alpha chains, so this beta chain is an off-target read and its size means little. The V and J genes are TRBV12-3 or TRBV12-4 and TRBJ1-5; D unresolved. V lost 7 bases to trimming and J lost 4 bases, with 11 bases between them. The CDR3 spans 13 residues. The CDR3 loop reads CASTLRSNQPQHF. In DNA form, the CDR3 reads TGTGCCAGCACTCTCCGATCGAATCAGCCCCAGCATTTT.

For this clonotype: This beta chain slipped into a library made for alpha chains as a stray read, so its size is not meaningful. The V call is TRBV20-1, the J call TRBJ1-5; D is ambiguous. Trimming left V 3 bases short and J 0 bases short, with 9 bases between. The CDR3 consists of 14 residues. Germline-derived CDR1 and CDR2 are DFQATT and SNEGSKA (reference sequence). The CDR3 nucleotides are TGCAGTGCTAGCCGACCCTATAGCAATCAGCCCCAGCATTTT. It yields the protein CSASRPYSNQPQHF.

In the case of this clonotype: Since the library was made to target alpha chains, this beta chain is a stray read and its abundance is not meaningful. The V gene is TRBV20-1, the J gene TRBJ2-7; D is undetermined. The CDR3 runs 12 residues. V was pared by 3 bases and J by 1 base, with 7 bases between. Germline V gene lookup returns CDR1 DFQATT and CDR2 SNEGSKA (reference sequence). The CDR3 nucleotides read TGCAGTGCTAGCCCCAGGTCCTACGAGCAGTACTTC. Its translation is CSASPRSYEQYF.

This clonotype was detected many times. The library was prepared for alpha chains; this beta chain is a stray read, so its frequency means little. This rearrangement joins TRBV7-2 to TRBJ2-3; D may match TRBD1 or TRBD2 (5 bases each). Trimming left V 5 bases short and J 6 bases short, with 9 bases between. The CDR3 has 12 amino acids. Germline CDR1 and CDR2: SGHTA and FQGNSA. DNA of the CDR3: TGTGCCAGCAGCGGGGACGACGATACGCAGTATTTT. It yields the protein CASSGDDDTQYF.

As concerns this clonotype: This beta chain slipped into a library made for alpha chains as a stray read, so its size is not meaningful. The chain employs TRBV5-4 and TRBJ1-1, with 7 positions matching TRBD1. The germline V gene encodes CDR1 SGHNT and CDR2 YYREEE (reference sequence). Losses at the gene ends were 4 bases for V and 0 bases for J; bases not matched to a gene: 6. CDR3 length equals 15 residues. CDR3 in amino acids: CASSRRDRLNTEAFF. The CDR3 coding sequence is TGTGCCAGCAGCCGACGGGACAGATTGAACACTGAAGCTTTCTTT.

This clonotype was observed at least ten times. The size of this beta chain means little, since it is a stray read in a library made for alpha chains. The rearrangement uses TRBV6-4 and TRBJ2-7; D remains ambiguous. Trimming pared 4 bases from V and 0 bases from J, leaving 10 bases between. CDR3 size: 14 residues. Germline loops: CDR1 MRHNA, CDR2 SNTAGT. The CDR3 loop reads CASSGARTSYEQYF. CDR3 bases: TGTGCCAGCAGTGGGGCCCGCACCTCCTACGAGCAGTACTTC.

About this clonotype: The size of this beta chain means little, since it is a stray read in a library made for alpha chains. V and J are TRBV12-3 or TRBV12-4 and TRBJ2-7, with a weak D call TRBD1 (6 bases). The CDR3 consists of 16 residues. V lost 7 bases to trimming and J lost 3 bases, with 22 bases between them. The CDR3 here is CASTPRWGWGHYEQYF. The CDR3 bases are TGTGCCAGCACCCCGCGGTGGGGGTGGGGACACTACGAGCAGTACTTC.

Ten or more counts support this clonotype. Being off target in a library aimed at alpha chains, this beta chain has a size of little meaning. The chain recombines TRBV2 with TRBJ2-1; unclear D gene. Germline V gives CDR1 SNHLY, CDR2 FYNNEI. Trimming removed 7 bases at V and 0 bases at J, with 13 bases between. CDR3 length: 15 amino acids. The CDR3 DNA reads as TGTGCCAGCACCGCGCGTCTGGGCTCCTACAATGAGCAGTTCTTC. Amino acid sequence: CASTARLGSYNEQFF.

This clonotype was picked up a small number of times. With the library built for alpha chains, this beta chain is off target and its frequency is not meaningful. The chain carries TRBV12-3 or TRBV12-4 and TRBJ1-2, with TRBD1 as a possible D gene (5 bases). The CDR3 spans 14 residues. V dropped 8 bases and J dropped 5 bases, with 18 bases sitting between them. The CDR3 loop is CASALGGFGYGYTF. DNA for the CDR3: TGTGCCAGCGCCCTCGGGGGTTTCGGGTATGGCTACACCTTC.

This clonotype was counted at least ten times. Found in a library prepared for alpha chains, this beta chain is an off-target read, and its abundance has little meaning. The genes are TRBV30 and TRBJ2-7; TRBD2 is a possible D gene (5 bases). This CDR3 has 12 residues. The V gene's germline CDR1 is GTSNPN and CDR2 SVGIG (reference sequence). The germline V and J ends were trimmed by 1 base and 10 bases, with 14 bases remaining between them. The CDR3 region is CAWSASDDYQYF. The CDR3 coding sequence is TGTGCCTGGAGTGCGAGCGACGACTATCAGTACTTC.

Note on this clonotype: This may be a read error: a much more frequent sequence differs by one nucleotide. The library was prepared for alpha chains; this beta chain is a stray read, so its frequency means little. The CDR3 DNA sequence: TGCAGCGTTGATACGGATATGCAGTATTTT. Translated, it gives CSVDTDMQYF. The V call is TRBV29-1, the J call TRBJ2-3; D unclear. Germline V gene lookup returns CDR1 SQVTM and CDR2 ANQGSEA. The CDR3 totals 10 residues.

This clonotype was counted ten times or more. In a library made to pick up alpha chains, this beta chain is a stray read with a size that means little. This chain links TRBV2 with TRBJ1-5; 9 nucleotides match TRBD1. Germline CDR1 and CDR2: SNHLY and FYNNEI. This CDR3 is 15 amino acids long. V lost 4 bases to trimming and J lost 7 bases; unmatched junction nucleotides: 8. The CDR3 spells CASSGTGGEGQPQHF. CDR3 sequence (DNA): TGTGCCAGCAGTGGAACAGGGGGCGAAGGGCAGCCCCAGCATTTT.

Of note for this clonotype: The size of this beta chain means little, since it is a stray read in a library made for alpha chains. The chain combines TRBV25-1 with TRBJ2-3, with D perhaps matching TRBD1 (6 bases). Trimming removed 2 bases from V and 2 bases from J, with 29 bases in between. There are 21 residues in the CDR3. Germline values: CDR1 MGHDK, CDR2 SYGVNS. CDR3 in DNA: TGTGCCAGCAGTGAAGGATTGGCAGGGGCCAAAAGCGACACCTCCACAGATACGCAGTATTTT. Translated, it gives CASSEGLAGAKSDTSTDTQYF.

This clonotype has ten or more counts. Found in a library prepared for alpha chains, this beta chain is an off-target read, and its abundance has little meaning. This chain's CDR3 is CASSPPGRLSGGEQYF. The CDR3 nucleotides read TGCGCCAGCAGCCCACCGGGACGTTTATCAGGGGGCGAGCAGTACTTC. J is TRBJ2-7 and V is TRBV23-1, with 7 bases lining up with TRBD1. TRBV23-1 qualifies as an ORF whose function is uncertain. CDR3 length: 16 residues. Trimming cost V 6 bases and J 6 bases; bases outside gene matches: 17.

Points on this clonotype: The library was prepared for alpha chains; this beta chain is a stray read, so its frequency means little. The chain employs TRBV5-5 and TRBJ1-5; no definite D call. Germline CDR1 SGHKS, CDR2 YYEKEE (reference sequence). The CDR3 runs 15 residues. Trimming cost V 0 bases and J 0 bases, with 7 bases left between them. The CDR3 DNA reads TGTGCCAGCAGCTTGGAACCCTTTAGCAATCAGCCCCAGCATTTT. Protein product: CASSLEPFSNQPQHF.

By sample fraction, this clonotype is medium-sized. This beta chain slipped into a library made for alpha chains as a stray read, so its size is not meaningful. CDR3 loop: CASSPRGGGITDTQYF. For the CDR3, the DNA is TGTGCCAGCTCACCCCGAGGCGGGGGGATCACAGATACGCAGTATTTT. This rearrangement joins TRBV18 to TRBJ2-3, with 8 bases lining up with TRBD2. V was pared by 3 bases and J by 2 bases, with 7 bases of the junction left unmatched. CDR1 and CDR2 from the germline V gene are KGHSH and LQKENI. CDR3 size: 16 residues. Together with reference TRBV18 and TRBJ2-3, the CDR3 gives the full variable domain: NAGVMQNPRHLVRRRGQEARLRCSPMKGHSHVYWYRQLPEEGLKFMVYLQKENIIDESGMPKERFSAEFPKEGPSILRIQQVVRGDSAAYFCASSPRGGGITDTQYFGPGTRLTVL.

There are many counts of this clonotype. Little can be read into the size of this beta chain, an off-target read in a library designed for alpha chains. V gene TRBV11-1 combines with J gene TRBJ1-1; D uncertain. CDR3 size: 13 residues. Per germline, CDR1 SGHAT and CDR2 FQDESV (reference sequence). The germline V and J ends were trimmed by 4 bases and 0 bases, with 6 bases remaining between them. This CDR3 is CASSSKVNTEAFF. The CDR3 DNA is TGTGCCAGCAGCTCTAAAGTGAACACTGAAGCTTTCTTT.

This clonotype was seen at least ten times. As an off-target read in a library built for alpha chains, this beta chain has a frequency of little significance. The gene calls are TRBV3-1 and TRBJ2-7, with D possibly being TRBD1 or TRBD2 (5 bases each). Germline V lookup: CDR1 LGHDT, CDR2 YNNKEL (reference sequence). V was trimmed by 3 bases and J by 7 bases, leaving 13 bases between them. This CDR3 is 13 amino acids long. CDR3 bases: TGTGCCAGCAGCCAGGGGTACAGGAGGGAGCAGTACTTC. Translation gives CASSQGYRREQYF.

Concerning this clonotype: Little can be read into the size of this beta chain, an off-target read in a library designed for alpha chains. V is TRBV5-4 and J is TRBJ1-2, with a possible D match to TRBD1 (6 bases). Trimming left V 4 bases short and J 4 bases short, with 11 bases between. Germline CDR1 reads SGHNT; CDR2 reads YYREEE (reference sequence). The CDR3 is made up of 13 amino acids. The CDR3 loop reads CASSRGASYGYTF. CDR3 bases: TGTGCCAGCAGCAGGGGGGCGAGCTATGGCTACACCTTC. The variable domain in full, completed from reference TRBV5-4 and TRBJ1-2, reads ETGVTQSPTHLIKTRGQQVTLRCSSQSGHNTVSWYQQALGQGPQFIFQYYREEENGRGNFPPRFSGLQFPNYSSELNVNALELDDSALYLCASSRGASYGYTFGSGTRLTVV.

This clonotype is termed large. Found in a library prepared for alpha chains, this beta chain is an off-target read, and its abundance has little meaning. The chain recombines TRBV7-2 with TRBJ2-5; TRBD1 agrees at 8 bases. The CDR3 is 14 amino acids. CDR1 and CDR2 (germline): SGHTA, FQGNSA. V trimming: 4 bases; J trimming: 3 bases; junction bases outside the gene matches: 4. CDR3 residues: CASSSNRGKETQYF. CDR3 DNA: TGTGCCAGCAGCTCGAACAGGGGGAAAGAGACCCAGTACTTC.